What follows describes a single T cell receptor (beta chain). The data are from a study of blood T cell repertoires in COVID-19. Sequencing was performed with immunoSEQ multiplex PCR; in TCRdb, only in-frame clones are kept and a portion is missing. The profile covers 650,000 to 800,000 clones, with 70% to 90% appearing a single time and approximately 0.3% taken by the ten largest. This CDR3 is 14 amino acids long. Germline CDR1 reads KGHDR; CDR2 reads SFDVKD. After removal of 4 bases from V and 6 bases from J, the junction contained 7 bases not matched to a gene. This TCR was sampled from a woman between 18 and 29 years old with acute or convalescent COVID-19. Sequenced input: peripheral blood. The rearrangement joins TRBV24-1 to TRBJ2-7, with 8 bases aligning to TRBD1. CDR3 in DNA: TGTGCCACCAGTGACCGCTCCACAGGGGGCGAGCAGTACTTC. Protein product: CATSDRSTGGEQYF.